This T cell receptor (beta chain) was captured by sequencing in a study of blood T cell repertoires in COVID-19. Using immunoSEQ multiplex PCR, the repertoire was profiled, and TCRdb retains in-frame clones only, with some absent. The table shows 300,000 or so clones, with 87% occurring only once. The germline V gene has CDR1 KGHDR and CDR2 SFDVKD. This CDR3 is built from 14 residues. On this clone: At one of its ends the junction is not consistent with the germline gene, which may arise from a read error.

In terms of age and location, participants ranged from roughly 18 to 90 years and lived in roughly 22 US areas. Donors in Cohort 3 who had recovered were those with two negative PCRs, healthcare professional clearance, or resolution of their symptoms. Sequenced material: PBMCs or T cells enriched from blood (not recorded which). The origin of this receptor is a woman aged 25 to 45 who had recovered from COVID-19. The J gene is TRBJ1-2, the V gene TRBV24-1; 12 nucleotides align to TRBD1. The CDR3 DNA sequence: TGTGCCACCTCATCCGGGACAGGGGGCTATAGCTACACCTTC. Residues: CATSSGTGGYSYTF.